The 15 T cell receptor beta chains below were found in one sample sequenced in a study of response to subunit inactivated influenza vaccine. TCRdb redid the calling of the RT-PCR reads with MiXCR, one entry per CDR3 protein. The sample lists approximately 570,000 distinct CDR3 sequences; 7.6% were seen once. The sample consisted of PBMCs from blood, taken roughly 24 months after vaccination. Receptors originate from a man between 45 and 75 years old who received an inactivated influenza vaccine.

Ten or more counts support this clonotype. The chain combines TRBV12-3 or TRBV12-4 with TRBJ1-2; a possible D gene is TRBD1 (5 bases). The CDR3 sequence is 13 residues long. V lost 3 bases, J lost 4 bases, and 9 bases lay in between. CDR3 loop: CASSFVGTYGYTF. CDR3 in DNA: TGTGCCAGCAGTTTTGTGGGGACCTATGGCTACACCTTC.

Ten or more counts support this clonotype. The chain recombines TRBV5-6 with TRBJ2-7; 13 positions agree with TRBD2. The CDR3 length is 13 residues. With 4 bases clipped from V and 7 bases from J, the junction kept 2 bases outside the gene matches. Germline lookup yields CDR1 SGHDT and CDR2 YYEEEE. CDR3 sequence (DNA): TGTGCCAGCAGCCGACTAGCGGGGGGAGAGCAGTACTTC. Translated, it gives CASSRLAGGEQYF.

This clonotype was seen at least ten times. This chain connects TRBV20-1 to TRBJ1-1; D is undetermined. Trimming shortened V by 7 bases and J by 3 bases, and 9 bases separated the two germline ends. In germline, CDR1 is DFQATT, CDR2 SNEGSKA (reference sequence). The CDR3 is made up of 11 amino acids. The CDR3 bases are TGCAGTGAGACACGGGACACTGAAGCTTTCTTT. Translated: CSETRDTEAFF.

Ten or more counts support this clonotype. The V and J genes are TRBV5-6 and TRBJ2-2; 7 positions match TRBD1. The CDR3 is made up of 15 amino acids. CDR1 SGHDT and CDR2 YYEEEE come from the germline V gene. J gave up 1 base and V 5 bases, and 5 bases lay outside the gene matches. Written as DNA, the CDR3 is TGTGCCAGCAGTCGAAGGACAGGGAACACCGGGGAGCTGTTTTTT. Translated: CASSRRTGNTGELFF.

The chain carries TRBV7-2 and TRBJ2-5, with TRBD1 matching over 9 bases. Trimming at V came to 0 bases and at J to 2 bases, leaving 4 bases not matched to a gene. The germline V gene has CDR1 SGHTA and CDR2 FQGNSA. This CDR3 is 16 amino acids long. The CDR3 sequence is CASSLAHRGLQETQYF. CDR3 bases: TGTGCCAGCAGCTTAGCGCACAGGGGGCTACAAGAGACCCAGTACTTC.

In this sample, this clonotype turned up a few times. V usage is TRBV20-1 and J usage is TRBJ2-3, with TRBD2 identical over 8 bases. The CDR3 is 15 amino acids. After removal of 3 bases from V and 4 bases from J, the junction contained 9 bases not matched to a gene. Germline V lookup: CDR1 DFQATT, CDR2 SNEGSKA (reference sequence). This CDR3 reads CSASIAGSWADTQYF. The CDR3 nucleotides read TGCAGTGCTAGTATAGCGGGGAGTTGGGCAGATACGCAGTATTTT.

This clonotype was counted many times. V usage is TRBV3-1 and J usage is TRBJ1-4; D gene unclear. Trimming removed 1 base at V and 0 bases at J, with 6 bases between. Germline V CDR1 and CDR2: LGHDT, YNNKEL (reference sequence). CDR3 length: 15 amino acids. Written as DNA, the CDR3 is TGTGCCAGCAGCCAAGGAGTTGCAACTAATGAAAAACTGTTTTTT. It is translated as CASSQGVATNEKLFF.

There are many counts of this clonotype. The chain employs TRBV30 and TRBJ2-7; D not resolved. Germline V CDR1 and CDR2: GTSNPN, SVGIG (reference sequence). Trimming took 0 bases from V and 4 from J, leaving 7 bases between them. CDR3 length equals 12 residues. Here the CDR3 DNA reads TGTGCCTGGAGTGTAGAAGGGTACGAGCAGTACTTC. Its protein product is CAWSVEGYEQYF.

The J gene is TRBJ2-1, the V gene TRBV20-1, with D tentatively TRBD1 (5 bases). Trimming pared 0 bases from V and 5 bases from J, leaving 8 bases between. Germline loops: CDR1 DFQATT, CDR2 SNEGSKA (reference sequence). This CDR3 spans 13 amino acids. In nucleotides, the CDR3 is TGCAGTGCTAGAGATACAGGCCACAATGAGCAGTTCTTC. This encodes CSARDTGHNEQFF.

This clonotype came up a few times. V usage is TRBV4-3 and J usage is TRBJ1-5, with D unresolved. The V and J ends lost 0 bases and 7 bases respectively, with 7 bases between them. This CDR3 is built from 13 residues. CDR1 is LGHNA and CDR2 is YSLEER in the germline V gene. CDR3 in DNA: TGCGCCAGCAGCCAAGATACGGGCCAGCCCCAGCATTTT. It is translated as CASSQDTGQPQHF.

This clonotype has more than one count but fewer than ten. V is TRBV29-1 and J is TRBJ2-2; D is undetermined. Germline V lookup: CDR1 SQVTM, CDR2 ANQGSEA. Trimming cost V 0 bases and J 0 bases, with 14 bases left between them. There are 17 residues in the CDR3. The CDR3 DNA reads as TGCAGCGTTGAAGATCTTACCAGCCTGCCGAACACCGGGGAGCTGTTTTTT. Translating gives CSVEDLTSLPNTGELFF.

The V and J genes are TRBV4-3 and TRBJ2-7; 8 positions match TRBD1. CDR1 and CDR2 from the germline V gene are LGHNA and YSLEER. This CDR3 contains 15 residues. The V and J ends lost 1 base and 2 bases, in that order; junction bases with no gene match: 4. The CDR3 nucleotides are TGCGCCAGCAGCCAAGGACAGGGGCTGACCTACGAGCAGTACTTC. Residues: CASSQGQGLTYEQYF.

This rearrangement joins TRBV24-1 to TRBJ1-2, with D hard to call. CDR1 and CDR2 from the germline V gene are KGHDR and SFDVKD. The CDR3 length is 11 residues. Trimming took 4 bases from V and 5 from J, leaving 4 bases between them. The CDR3, as DNA: TGTGCCACCAGTGAAGGGTATGGCTACACCTTC. Translating it yields CATSEGYGYTF.

The rearrangement joins TRBV5-4 to TRBJ2-7, with TRBD1 identical over 10 bases. The CDR3 is 15 residues long. V was pared by 1 base and J by 5 bases, with 6 bases of the junction left unmatched. Germline assignment: CDR1 SGHNT and CDR2 YYREEE (reference sequence). The CDR3 here is CASSLTGQGFNEQYF. The CDR3 DNA sequence: TGTGCCAGCAGCTTGACGGGACAGGGGTTCAACGAGCAGTACTTC.

This clonotype was detected ten times or more. The chain employs TRBV29-1 and TRBJ2-2, with TRBD1 identical over 7 bases. The CDR3 has 12 residues. The germline gives CDR1 SQVTM, CDR2 ANQGSEA. With V trimmed by 7 bases and J by 6 bases, 5 bases remained unmatched. In DNA, the CDR3 is TGCAGCGCCGGACAGGCCTCCGGGGAGCTGTTTTTT. Its translation: CSAGQASGELFF.